Here is one T cell receptor (beta chain) with its context. This sample was taken from a study of T cell responses to AZD1222 COVID-19 vaccine. Profiled with immunoSEQ multiplex PCR; TCRdb holds only in-frame clones, not every one. This sample has more than 85,000 clones, with roughly 87% found just once. Germline V CDR1 and CDR2: SNHLY, FYNNEI. V trimming: 6 bases; J trimming: 0 bases; junction bases outside the gene matches: 7. There are 15 residues in the CDR3. This specimen consisted of peripheral blood, obtained on day 0 of AZD1222 vaccination. The sequence derives from an adult in good health. The rearrangement uses TRBV2 and TRBJ1-1; 7 nucleotides line up with TRBD1. CDR3 residues: CASRASGQMNTEAFF. The CDR3 DNA follows: TGTGCCAGCAGGGCCTCGGGACAGATGAACACTGAAGCTTTCTTT.